A single sample gave rise to the 25 T cell receptor beta chains below, sequenced in a study of blood T cell repertoires in COVID-19. Sequencing was performed with immunoSEQ multiplex PCR; in TCRdb, only in-frame clones are kept and a portion is missing. The table has 180,000 or so clones, roughly three quarters seen once. Sequencing used peripheral blood. These receptors were collected from a woman in her 50s with active or convalescent COVID-19.

V and J are TRBV18 and TRBJ1-4, with no clear D. Trimming took off 2 bases at V and 7 bases at J, with 14 bases between the two ends. Germline CDR1 reads KGHSH; CDR2 reads LQKENI. The CDR3 is made up of 15 amino acids. CDR3 sequence: CASSPVSPPGEKLFF. DNA for the CDR3: TGTGCCAGCTCACCAGTGTCACCTCCGGGTGAAAAACTGTTTTTT.

The chain recombines TRBV2 with TRBJ1-5, with a tentative D call TRBD1 (6 bases). The V gene lost 4 bases and the J gene lost 4 bases, with 11 bases spanning the gap. Germline V lookup: CDR1 SNHLY, CDR2 FYNNEI. This CDR3 is built from 14 residues. Here the CDR3 reads CASSVEGGNQPQHF. The DNA of the CDR3 is TGTGCCAGCAGTGTGGAGGGGGGGAATCAGCCCCAGCATTTT.

This sequence joins TRBV18 and TRBJ2-2; TRBD1 matches at 8 bases. This CDR3 contains 14 residues. Unmatched junction bases numbered 3, after V lost 2 bases and J lost 7 bases. Per germline, CDR1 KGHSH and CDR2 LQKENI. CDR3: CASSPIGQGGELFF. DNA of the CDR3: TGTGCCAGCTCACCAATCGGACAGGGCGGGGAGCTGTTTTTT.

The genes are TRBV9 and TRBJ1-4; D is unclear. This CDR3 region has 15 residues. Germline CDR1 SGDLS, CDR2 YYNGEE. Trimming removed 3 bases from V and 3 bases from J, with 12 bases in between. DNA for the CDR3: TGTGCCAGCAGCGCACTGGGCGGGGCTAATGAAAAACTGTTTTTT. Its protein product is CASSALGGANEKLFF.

This chain connects TRBV9 to TRBJ2-7, with 9 bases identical to TRBD1. Germline-derived CDR1 and CDR2 are SGDLS and YYNGEE. This CDR3 spans 13 amino acids. The J segment lost 7 bases and the V segment lost 3 bases, leaving 5 bases of the junction unmatched. CDR3 coding DNA: TGTGCCAGCAGCGCCGGGACAGGGCTAGAGCAGTACTTC. Translation: CASSAGTGLEQYF.

The V and J genes are TRBV28 and TRBJ1-1; no definite D call. V was trimmed by 4 bases and J by 0 bases, leaving 9 bases between them. The CDR3 length is 14 residues. Looked up from germline, CDR1 is MDHEN and CDR2 is SYDVKM. The CDR3: CASSSPVMNTEAFF. Here the CDR3 DNA reads TGTGCCAGCAGTTCACCAGTAATGAACACTGAAGCTTTCTTT.

CDR3 amino acids: CASSPQGAEYGYTF. CDR3 DNA sequence: TGCGCCAGCAGCCCCCAGGGGGCAGAGTATGGCTACACCTTC. This sequence joins TRBV4-1 and TRBJ1-2; 8 bases match TRBD1. In germline, CDR1 is MGHRA, CDR2 YSYEKL. This CDR3 has 14 residues. Trimming took 4 bases from V and 5 from J; bases not matched to a gene: 6.

This chain joins TRBV4-1 and TRBJ1-2, with no clear D. This CDR3 has 16 residues. Trimming removed 0 bases at V and 0 bases at J, with 11 bases between. Germline CDR1 reads MGHRA; CDR2 reads YSYEKL. The CDR3 DNA follows: TGCGCCAGCAGCCAAGAAGCGGCTTGGACTAACTATGGCTACACCTTC. Amino acids: CASSQEAAWTNYGYTF.

This clone appeared once. The rearrangement uses TRBV28 and TRBJ2-1; 10 bases agree with TRBD2. The ends lost 4 bases at V and 9 bases at J; junction bases unmatched: 15. The CDR3 runs to 17 residues. Germline CDR1 MDHEN, CDR2 SYDVKM. The CDR3 is CASSSGLAAPSIGEQFF. The CDR3 DNA reads as TGTGCCAGCAGTTCCGGACTAGCGGCTCCGAGCATCGGTGAGCAGTTCTTC.

The chain employs TRBV3-1 (or the pseudogene TRBV3-2) and TRBJ1-5, with 10 bases matching TRBD1. V was pared by 1 base and J by 2 bases, with 2 bases of the junction left unmatched. Germline CDR1 and CDR2: LGHDT and YNNKEL (reference sequence). The CDR3 is 16 residues long. The CDR3 DNA follows: TGTGCCAGCAGCCAAGGCGGGACAGGGGGCAATCAGCCCCAGCATTTT. This codes for CASSQGGTGGNQPQHF.

This clone was recorded a few times. V gene TRBV20-1 combines with J gene TRBJ2-5; TRBD2 matches 8 bases. The CDR3 is 14 amino acids. The germline V gene has CDR1 DFQATT and CDR2 SNEGSKA (reference sequence). V shed 3 bases, J shed 4 bases, and the junction held 7 bases outside the gene matches. The CDR3 loop reads CSASRGLAGETQYF. The CDR3 nucleotides read TGCAGTGCTAGTCGCGGGCTAGCGGGAGAGACCCAGTACTTC.

This chain joins TRBV29-1 and TRBJ1-2; tentative D call: TRBD1 (6 bases). The CDR3 has 11 residues. CDR1 is SQVTM, CDR2 ANQGSEA, per germline. Trimming removed 4 bases at V and 8 bases at J, with 11 bases between. CDR3 region: CSVAGQGGYTF. In DNA, the CDR3 is TGCAGCGTTGCGGGGCAGGGGGGCTACACCTTC.

The chain links TRBV30 to TRBJ2-1; the D gene is possibly TRBD1 (6 bases). Germline lookup yields CDR1 GTSNPN and CDR2 SVGIG (reference sequence). V was clipped by 4 bases and J by 0 bases, with 10 bases between them. The CDR3 totals 14 residues. CDR3 nucleotide sequence: TGTGCCTGGAAAACAGGGAGCTCCTACAATGAGCAGTTCTTC. Translating gives CAWKTGSSYNEQFF.

This clone was observed a single time. The V and J genes are TRBV19 and TRBJ1-4, with 7 bases matching TRBD1. Germline V gene lookup returns CDR1 LNHDA and CDR2 SQIVND (reference sequence). The J segment lost 0 bases and the V segment lost 9 bases, leaving 4 bases of the junction unmatched. The CDR3 runs 14 residues. CDR3 DNA: TGTGCCAGCCGGACAGGACCAACTAATGAAAAACTGTTTTTT. Encoded protein: CASRTGPTNEKLFF.

The J gene is TRBJ2-7, the V gene TRBV28; TRBD2 matches 15 bases. The length of the CDR3 is 17 residues. With 5 bases clipped from V and 2 bases from J, the junction kept 7 bases outside the gene matches. The germline V gene encodes CDR1 MDHEN and CDR2 SYDVKM. CDR3: CASSTGLAGGGPYEQYF. The DNA for the CDR3 is TGTGCCAGCAGTACGGGACTAGCGGGGGGAGGCCCCTACGAGCAGTACTTC.

This chain links TRBV14 with TRBJ2-3, with TRBD1 matching 7 bases. Germline V gives CDR1 SGHDN, CDR2 FVKESK. This CDR3 contains 17 residues. J gave up 4 bases and V 0 bases, and 10 bases lay outside the gene matches. CDR3 residues: CASSQDLARGMSDTQYF. CDR3 DNA: TGTGCCAGCAGCCAAGATCTGGCCAGGGGGATGTCAGATACGCAGTATTTT.

This sequence joins TRBV2 and TRBJ2-7; TRBD1 matches at 10 bases. The V gene end was trimmed by 7 bases and the J gene end by 3 bases; junction bases not matched to a gene: 9. CDR3 length: 15 residues. Germline CDR1 is SNHLY and CDR2 is FYNNEI. CDR3: CASNNRDRGIYEQYF. In nucleotides, the CDR3 is TGTGCCAGCAATAACCGGGACAGGGGCATCTACGAGCAGTACTTC.

For the CDR3, the DNA is TGTGCCAGCAGCCTACAGGGCAATGAGCAGTTCTTC. It translates to CASSLQGNEQFF. This chain connects TRBV5-6 to TRBJ2-1, with TRBD1 as a possible D gene (6 bases). CDR1 is SGHDT and CDR2 is YYEEEE in the germline V gene. The CDR3 contains 12 residues. The V end was cut by 4 bases, the J end by 6 bases, with 8 bases between.

This clone has more than one count but fewer than ten. The rearrangement joins TRBV12-3 or TRBV12-4 to TRBJ2-4; 7 nucleotides match TRBD1. Trimming at V came to 6 bases and at J to 9 bases, leaving 5 bases not matched to a gene. This CDR3 region has 12 residues. As DNA, the CDR3 is TGTGCCAGCAGGACAGGGCCGGGCATTCAGTACTTC. It is translated as CASRTGPGIQYF.

The CDR3 sequence: CSVAVGGSTDTQYF. Here the CDR3 DNA reads TGCAGCGTCGCAGTCGGGGGGAGCACAGATACGCAGTATTTT. V gene TRBV29-1 combines with J gene TRBJ2-3, with 7 bases aligning to TRBD2. V trimming: 6 bases; J trimming: 0 bases; junction bases outside the gene matches: 6. Germline V lookup: CDR1 SQVTM, CDR2 ANQGSEA. There are 14 residues in the CDR3.

This clone was found once. This chain links TRBV4-2 with TRBJ1-4, with 7 bases matching TRBD1. The J segment lost 5 bases and the V segment lost 3 bases, leaving 9 bases of the junction unmatched. This CDR3 has 16 residues. The germline V gene has CDR1 LGHNA and CDR2 YNFKEQ. As DNA, the CDR3 is TGTGCCAGCAGCCAGACTAAGACAGGGATCAATGAAAAACTGTTTTTT. Its protein product is CASSQTKTGINEKLFF.

This clone was seen a single time. This rearrangement joins TRBV18 to TRBJ2-7; 7 bases fit TRBD2. The V gene end was trimmed by 0 bases and the J gene end by 3 bases; junction bases not matched to a gene: 5. Germline V lookup: CDR1 KGHSH, CDR2 LQKENI. The CDR3 runs 15 residues. The CDR3 loop reads CASSPPGGDYYEQYF. CDR3 sequence (DNA): TGTGCCAGCTCACCACCGGGGGGGGACTACTACGAGCAGTACTTC.

The chain has TRBV3-1 (or the pseudogene TRBV3-2) and TRBJ2-1; 10 bases agree with TRBD2. The germline V gene has CDR1 LGHDT and CDR2 YNNKEL (reference sequence). J was trimmed by 6 bases and V by 4 bases; bases with no gene match: 3. CDR3 length: 14 amino acids. The CDR3 coding sequence is TGTGCCAGCAGCCGGGCTAGCGGGAGCAATGAGCAGTTCTTC. It specifies CASSRASGSNEQFF.

The chain has TRBV6-5 and TRBJ2-3; possibly TRBD2 for D (5 bases). The CDR3 length is 15 residues. V lost 4 bases, J lost 1 base, and 12 bases lay in between. CDR1 is MNHEY, CDR2 SVGAGI, per germline. The CDR3 DNA reads as TGTGCCAGCAGTTCCCGGAGCGGACGCACAGATACGCAGTATTTT. Translating it yields CASSSRSGRTDTQYF.

The chain couples TRBV30 to TRBJ1-4; no reliable D call. This CDR3 is built from 13 residues. Germline CDR1 reads GTSNPN; CDR2 reads SVGIG (reference sequence). Trimming shortened V by 7 bases and J by 0 bases, and 9 bases separated the two germline ends. The CDR3 nucleotides are TGTGCCTCTTCGGGATCAACTAATGAAAAACTGTTTTTT. This translates into CASSGSTNEKLFF. Complete variable domain (other parts from reference TRBV30 and TRBJ1-4): SQTIHQWPATLVQPVGSPLSLECTVEGTSNPNLYWYRQAAGRGLQLLFYSVGIGQISSEVPQNLSASRPQDRQFILSSKKLLLSDSGFYLCASSGSTNEKLFFGSGTQLSVL.